A selection of T cell receptor beta chains follows, all from one sample in a study of blood T cell repertoires in COVID-19. This table comes from immunoSEQ multiplex PCR, and its TCRdb copy is limited to in-frame clones, with some not included. Of roughly 52,000 clones in the sample, 70% to 90% were seen once. Sequencing was done on a sample of peripheral blood. The receptors shown here come from a human donor in a cohort sampled during active COVID-19. CDR3s include the opening cysteine and the closing phenylalanine or tryptophan. The order of the fields is CDR3 protein, V gene, J gene.

CDR3aa: CASSLRQGDYEQYF
v_gene: TRBV28
j_gene: TRBJ2-7

CDR3aa: CASSDGHSNQPQHF
v_gene: TRBV2
j_gene: TRBJ1-5

CDR3aa: CASSRVGDTIYF
v_gene: TRBV6-5
j_gene: TRBJ1-3

CDR3aa: CATSDSGTGDTGELFF
v_gene: TRBV24-1
j_gene: TRBJ2-2

CDR3aa: CASSLPGIASNQPQHF
v_gene: TRBV5-1
j_gene: TRBJ1-5

CDR3aa: CASSSRGRGGEPYNEQFF
v_gene: TRBV5-1
j_gene: TRBJ2-1

CDR3aa: CAIVTGSGNTIYF
v_gene: TRBV28
j_gene: TRBJ1-3

CDR3aa: CASSVEPWSSYEQYF
v_gene: TRBV9
j_gene: TRBJ2-7

CDR3aa: CASSQEERDYEQYF
v_gene: TRBV4-3
j_gene: TRBJ2-7

CDR3aa: CASTGTGGSYTEAFF
v_gene: TRBV5-1
j_gene: TRBJ1-1

CDR3aa: CASSHRDREIPQHF
v_gene: TRBV19
j_gene: TRBJ1-5

CDR3aa: CASSIYRDGYTF
v_gene: TRBV12-3/TRBV12-4
j_gene: TRBJ1-2

CDR3aa: CATSEPGQAARETQYF
v_gene: TRBV24-1
j_gene: TRBJ2-5

CDR3aa: CASSSHRDGELFF
v_gene: TRBV19
j_gene: TRBJ2-2

CDR3aa: CASSPYSTYNEQFF
v_gene: TRBV3-1/TRBV3-2
j_gene: TRBJ2-1

CDR3aa: CASSLRVATSEGETQYF
v_gene: TRBV7-7
j_gene: TRBJ2-5

CDR3aa: CASSQDVGGRTILDTEAFF
v_gene: TRBV4-3
j_gene: TRBJ1-1

CDR3aa: CATSRDMGGETQYF
v_gene: TRBV15
j_gene: TRBJ2-5

CDR3aa: CAISSPGQGNEQYF
v_gene: TRBV10-3
j_gene: TRBJ2-7

CDR3aa: CASSLARVGEQYF
v_gene: TRBV7-8
j_gene: TRBJ2-7

CDR3aa: CATSSPKTGFHGYTF
v_gene: TRBV15
j_gene: TRBJ1-2

CDR3aa: CASSLSRTSGMSYNEQFF
v_gene: TRBV5-1
j_gene: TRBJ2-1

CDR3aa: CASSLLAYNEQFF
v_gene: TRBV11-3
j_gene: TRBJ2-1

CDR3aa: CASSRTEGGEQYF
v_gene: TRBV6-2/TRBV6-3
j_gene: TRBJ2-7

CDR3aa: CASSQVPPPRADTQYF
v_gene: TRBV4-1
j_gene: TRBJ2-3

CDR3aa: CASSLDGGRGTDTQYF
v_gene: TRBV7-9
j_gene: TRBJ2-3

CDR3aa: CASSPLQGRGGYTF
v_gene: TRBV27
j_gene: TRBJ1-2

CDR3aa: CASSVGTGGYSEAFF
v_gene: TRBV9
j_gene: TRBJ1-1

CDR3aa: CASSRLSSNEQFF
v_gene: TRBV14
j_gene: TRBJ2-1

CDR3aa: CASQGSSGNTIYF
v_gene: TRBV18
j_gene: TRBJ1-3

CDR3aa: CASIEGSEAFF
v_gene: TRBV10-2
j_gene: TRBJ1-1

CDR3aa: CASSQVLAGGPNEQFF
v_gene: TRBV18
j_gene: TRBJ2-1

CDR3aa: CSASGTSEYNEQFF
v_gene: TRBV20-1
j_gene: TRBJ2-1

CDR3aa: CASSFRTGASTGELFF
v_gene: TRBV7-3
j_gene: TRBJ2-2

CDR3aa: CASSLVSGQPQHF
v_gene: TRBV11-2
j_gene: TRBJ1-5

CDR3aa: CASSQGYRQETQYF
v_gene: TRBV4-1
j_gene: TRBJ2-5

CDR3aa: CATSRSASGRDGQYF
v_gene: TRBV15
j_gene: TRBJ2-7

CDR3aa: CASSSLAGESNTGELFF
v_gene: TRBV4-2
j_gene: TRBJ2-2

CDR3aa: CASSLYWTGENYGYTF
v_gene: TRBV27
j_gene: TRBJ1-2

CDR3aa: CASSPLTFEQFF
v_gene: TRBV6-6
j_gene: TRBJ2-1

CDR3aa: CASSLQGNTEAFF
v_gene: TRBV7-6
j_gene: TRBJ1-1

CDR3aa: CASSLAAPTPDTQYF
v_gene: TRBV5-1
j_gene: TRBJ2-3

CDR3aa: CASRDSSTEAFF
v_gene: TRBV10-2
j_gene: TRBJ1-1

CDR3aa: CASTDRGSTDTQYF
v_gene: TRBV6-5
j_gene: TRBJ2-3

CDR3aa: CAWSVGRESDTQYF
v_gene: TRBV30
j_gene: TRBJ2-3

CDR3aa: CASSLWVGGEQFF
v_gene: TRBV28
j_gene: TRBJ2-1

CDR3aa: CASSRGGQETQYF
v_gene: TRBV19
j_gene: TRBJ2-5

CDR3aa: CASSLAGPGGYGYTF
v_gene: TRBV7-9
j_gene: TRBJ1-2

CDR3aa: CASIRQMNTEAFF
v_gene: TRBV11-2
j_gene: TRBJ1-1

CDR3aa: CAISESSGGYNEQFF
v_gene: TRBV10-3
j_gene: TRBJ2-1

CDR3aa: CASREWSETQYF
v_gene: TRBV25-1
j_gene: TRBJ2-5

CDR3aa: CASSTPDSYQPQHF
v_gene: TRBV28
j_gene: TRBJ1-5

CDR3aa: CASSRTGTGNTEAFF
v_gene: TRBV5-5
j_gene: TRBJ1-1

CDR3aa: CASSLGSGEQYF
v_gene: TRBV11-3
j_gene: TRBJ2-7

CDR3aa: CASSLGGRAGDTQYF
v_gene: TRBV5-4
j_gene: TRBJ2-3

CDR3aa: CASIRTGGANYGYTF
v_gene: TRBV19
j_gene: TRBJ1-2

CDR3aa: CSVEGALREAGYNEQFF
v_gene: TRBV29-1
j_gene: TRBJ2-1